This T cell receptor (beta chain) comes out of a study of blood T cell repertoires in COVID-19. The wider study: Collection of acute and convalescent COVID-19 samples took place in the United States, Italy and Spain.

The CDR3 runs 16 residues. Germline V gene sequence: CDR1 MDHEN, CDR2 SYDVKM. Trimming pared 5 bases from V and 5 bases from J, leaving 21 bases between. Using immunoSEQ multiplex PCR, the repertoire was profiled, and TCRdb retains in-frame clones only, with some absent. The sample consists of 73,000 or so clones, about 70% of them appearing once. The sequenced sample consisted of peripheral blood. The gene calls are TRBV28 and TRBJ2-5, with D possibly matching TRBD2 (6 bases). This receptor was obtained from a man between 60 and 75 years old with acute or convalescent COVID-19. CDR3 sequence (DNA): TGTGCCAGCAGTCCGCGGACGGGGGAGAATCCGGAGACCCAGTACTTC. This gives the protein CASSPRTGENPETQYF.